This TCR beta chain was recorded in a study of shared clonotypes between healthy human individuals. General study findings and limits: Naive CD4 clonotype sharing across a few donors was approximately 5%. It was the few donors that limited the genetic and exposure-history diversity represented. The study's rarefaction showed incomplete sorted-subset sequencing despite large depth.

Original processing methods: Filtering was not the same, since immunoSEQ gave junction-only sequences without quality scores. TCRdb's copy holds only in-frame clones and misses some; the assay was immunoSEQ multiplex PCR. Clone size and the V and J calls come from that table; the DNA yielded D and trimming. The table lists under 750,000 clones, roughly 72% of them singletons, with over 1.5% in the top ten. Trimming cost V 6 bases and J 2 bases, with 13 bases left between them. CDR3 length: 14 amino acids. The germline gives CDR1 KGHSH, CDR2 LQKENI. Regarding this clone: Its target is not known.

The chain has TRBV18 and TRBJ1-1; D might be TRBD1 (6 bases). The source is a woman under 40 in good health. Sequenced: memory CD4+ T cells sorted from blood. The subset was: CD45RA-negative fraction. The CDR3 is CASSRETGNTEAFF. The DNA of the CDR3 is TGTGCCAGCTCCCGCGAGACAGGAAACACTGAAGCTTTCTTT.